These 26 T cell receptor beta chains originate from one sample sequenced in a study of blood T cell repertoires in COVID-19. Measured with immunoSEQ multiplex PCR; TCRdb has only the in-frame clones, and not every one. Of 240,000 or so clones listed, 80% to 90% were seen once; the top ten hold about 9.3%. Material: PBMCs or T cells enriched from blood (not recorded which). The receptors stem from a man aged 40-50 years who had recovered from COVID-19.

The V call is TRBV9, the J call TRBJ2-6; TRBD1 matches at 11 bases. V was pared by 4 bases and J by 2 bases, with 8 bases of the junction left unmatched. CDR3 size: 18 residues. Germline CDR1 SGDLS, CDR2 YYNGEE. CDR3 region: CASSYRTGGSAGANVLTF. The CDR3 DNA reads as TGTGCCAGCAGCTACAGGACAGGGGGCTCTGCTGGGGCCAACGTCCTGACTTTC.

The chain carries TRBV4-2 and TRBJ2-1; possible D gene TRBD2, 6 bases. Germline V CDR1 and CDR2: LGHNA, YNFKEQ. V lost 1 base, J lost 4 bases, and 17 bases lay in between. The CDR3 contains 17 residues. The CDR3 nucleotides are TGTGCCAGCAGCCAAGTGGCAGGTAGCGCGGGGTACAATGAGCAGTTCTTC. This gives the protein CASSQVAGSAGYNEQFF.

This chain connects TRBV2 to TRBJ1-2; a possible D gene is TRBD1 (5 bases). Germline V gene data show CDR1 as SNHLY and CDR2 as FYNNEI. The germline V and J ends were trimmed by 2 bases and 4 bases, with 14 bases remaining between them. This CDR3 has 15 residues. The CDR3 here is CASSEKVGQVYGYTF. The CDR3 DNA sequence: TGTGCCAGCAGTGAAAAGGTTGGACAAGTCTATGGCTACACCTTC.

The rearrangement joins TRBV9 to TRBJ2-3; D is unresolved. CDR1 is SGDLS and CDR2 is YYNGEE in the germline V gene. The CDR3 totals 17 residues. Trimming removed 4 bases from V and 6 bases from J, with 24 bases in between. The chain's CDR3 is CASSPDYSPGLMDTQYF. The CDR3 nucleotides are TGTGCCAGCAGCCCCGATTACTCCCCGGGTTTGATGGATACGCAGTATTTT.

V usage is TRBV3-1 (or the pseudogene TRBV3-2) and J usage is TRBJ2-7; 8 bases agree with TRBD2. The CDR3 spans 18 residues. The trim removed 1 base at V and 0 bases at J, leaving 11 bases unmatched. Germline V gene sequence: CDR1 LGHDT, CDR2 YNNKEL (reference sequence). The DNA of the CDR3 is TGTGCCAGCAGCCAAGTTTTTAGCGGGGCGACCTTCTCCTACGAGCAGTACTTC. Translation: CASSQVFSGATFSYEQYF.

V is TRBV25-1 and J is TRBJ2-7, with 13 bases that match TRBD2. With 1 base clipped from V and 1 base from J, the junction kept 4 bases outside the gene matches. The germline V gene encodes CDR1 MGHDK and CDR2 SYGVNS. This CDR3 region has 17 residues. The CDR3 nucleotides read TGTGCCAGCAGTGAATGGGGACTAGCGGGACGGTCCTACGAGCAGTACTTC. Amino acid sequence: CASSEWGLAGRSYEQYF.

The CDR3 reads CASSLNPRSEAFF. CDR3 nucleotide sequence: TGTGCCAGCAGCTTAAACCCGCGAAGTGAAGCTTTCTTT. This rearrangement joins TRBV11-3 to TRBJ1-1; D not certain. Germline V CDR1 and CDR2: SGHNT, YENEEA. This CDR3 spans 13 amino acids. Trimming pared 2 bases from V and 7 bases from J, leaving 11 bases between.

The chain uses TRBV5-1 and TRBJ2-1; 8 nucleotides match TRBD1. Looked up from germline, CDR1 is SGHRS and CDR2 is YFSETQ. V shed 4 bases and J 2 bases; nucleotides not matched to a gene: 8. The CDR3 spans 16 residues. This chain's CDR3 is CASSAADRVTYNEQFF. The CDR3 DNA follows: TGCGCCAGCAGCGCCGCGGACAGGGTGACCTACAATGAGCAGTTCTTC.

J is TRBJ1-5 and V is TRBV7-9; D possibly corresponds to TRBD1 (5 bases). The V end was cut by 1 base, the J end by 3 bases, with 13 bases between. The CDR3 runs to 16 residues. Germline loops: CDR1 SEHNR, CDR2 FQNEAQ (reference sequence). This CDR3 reads CASSLVGGELNQPQHF. Here the CDR3 DNA reads TGTGCCAGCAGCTTAGTCGGGGGAGAGCTCAATCAGCCCCAGCATTTT.

The V call is TRBV5-1, the J call TRBJ1-6; 7 bases are shared with TRBD1. V dropped 2 bases and J dropped 8; count of bases not matched to a gene: 7. Germline V gene lookup returns CDR1 SGHRS and CDR2 YFSETQ. The CDR3 sequence is 15 residues long. The CDR3 DNA follows: TGCGCCAGCAGCTTTGCAGGGGGTGATGATTCACCCCTCCACTTT. Protein: CASSFAGGDDSPLHF.

The chain has TRBV4-1 and TRBJ1-2, with 10 bases fitting TRBD1. Trimming cost V 1 base and J 5 bases; bases outside gene matches: 4. Germline lookup yields CDR1 MGHRA and CDR2 YSYEKL. The length of the CDR3 is 15 residues. The CDR3 is CASSQATGGLYGYTF. CDR3 DNA: TGCGCCAGCAGCCAAGCGACAGGGGGCTTATATGGCTACACCTTC.

The chain links TRBV11-1 to TRBJ1-5, with D perhaps matching TRBD1 (6 bases). Trimming cost V 4 bases and J 1 base, with 8 bases left between them. The CDR3 totals 14 residues. CDR1 is SGHAT and CDR2 is FQDESV in the germline V gene (reference sequence). The CDR3 nucleotides are TGTGCCAGCAGCTCCAGGGGAAGCAATCAGCCCCAGCATTTT. Its translation is CASSSRGSNQPQHF.

The rearrangement links TRBV5-1 to TRBJ1-1, with D perhaps matching TRBD1 (5 bases). The germline V gene encodes CDR1 SGHRS and CDR2 YFSETQ. V lost 7 bases and J 3 bases, leaving 13 bases between the germline ends. There are 13 residues in the CDR3. The CDR3 protein is CASGAGQDTEAFF. The CDR3 nucleotides are TGCGCCAGCGGAGCAGGGCAAGACACTGAAGCTTTCTTT.

J is TRBJ2-7 and V is TRBV5-6; D not certain. V was clipped by 4 bases and J by 6 bases, with 8 bases between them. Germline V gives CDR1 SGHDT, CDR2 YYEEEE. The CDR3 runs 11 residues. CDR3 protein: CASSLLSEQYF. CDR3 nucleotides: TGTGCCAGCAGCCTCTTGTCCGAGCAGTACTTC.

CDR3: CASSLNQVGSEEQYF. The CDR3 DNA reads TGTGCCAGCAGCCTAAATCAGGTAGGGAGCGAGGAGCAGTACTTC. The chain is built from TRBV9 and TRBJ2-7; possibly TRBD2 for D (5 bases). V lost 4 bases to trimming and J lost 7 bases, with 21 bases between them. Germline lookup yields CDR1 SGDLS and CDR2 YYNGEE. The length of the CDR3 is 15 residues.

The rearrangement joins TRBV7-8 to TRBJ1-1; a possible D gene is TRBD1 (6 bases). Trimming took off 0 bases at V and 11 bases at J, with 22 bases between the two ends. This CDR3 contains 16 residues. Germline V CDR1 and CDR2: SGHVS, FQNEAQ. In DNA form, the CDR3 reads TGTGCCAGCAGCTTAGCGAACGGAGCAGGGGAATTGTACGCTTTCTTT. Protein sequence: CASSLANGAGELYAFF.

The chain has TRBV11-2 and TRBJ2-1, with 12 bases lining up with TRBD2. CDR3 length: 17 amino acids. Germline loops: CDR1 SGHAT, CDR2 FQNNGV. The J segment lost 4 bases and the V segment lost 5 bases, leaving 9 bases of the junction unmatched. DNA for the CDR3: TGTGCCAGCAGCCCGTTGACTAGCGGGAGTAAGTACAATGAGCAGTTCTTC. The encoded protein is CASSPLTSGSKYNEQFF.

This chain links TRBV2 with TRBJ2-3, with TRBD1 as a possible D gene (6 bases). The germline V gene encodes CDR1 SNHLY and CDR2 FYNNEI. The CDR3 length is 14 residues. Trimming pared 7 bases from V and 0 bases from J, leaving 11 bases between. The CDR3 loop is CASNRQASTDTQYF. The CDR3 coding sequence is TGTGCCAGCAACCGACAGGCAAGCACAGATACGCAGTATTTT.

The V call is TRBV5-1, the J call TRBJ1-2, with D tentatively TRBD1 (6 bases). This CDR3 is 13 amino acids long. CDR1 is SGHRS, CDR2 YFSETQ, per germline. V was cut by 3 bases and J by 6 bases, with 12 bases left in between. The CDR3 is CASSSAGVNGYTF. The CDR3 region has the DNA TGCGCCAGCAGCTCCGCAGGGGTGAATGGCTACACCTTC.

This rearrangement joins TRBV5-5 to TRBJ2-3; 12 positions match TRBD1. The V segment lost 4 bases and the J segment 2 bases; nucleotides outside the gene matches: 5. Germline V gene lookup returns CDR1 SGHKS and CDR2 YYEKEE (reference sequence). This CDR3 has 16 residues. The CDR3 loop is CASSKGQGAFTDTQYF. Written as DNA, the CDR3 is TGTGCCAGCAGCAAGGGACAGGGGGCTTTCACAGATACGCAGTATTTT.

The J gene is TRBJ1-1, the V gene TRBV25-1; D gene uncertain. CDR3 size: 14 residues. CDR1 is MGHDK and CDR2 is SYGVNS in the germline V gene. Trimming left V 3 bases short and J 2 bases short, with 10 bases between. CDR3 coding DNA: TGTGCCAGCAGTGAGAGGGCCTCTAACACTGAAGCTTTCTTT. Amino acids: CASSERASNTEAFF.

The gene calls are TRBV28 and TRBJ2-3, with 9 bases matching TRBD1. The CDR3 runs 13 residues. Germline lookup yields CDR1 MDHEN and CDR2 SYDVKM. J lost 5 bases, V lost 10 bases, and 7 bases had no gene match. The CDR3 nucleotides are TGTGCCATTGGACAGGGGAAAAAAGATACGCAGTATTTT. Its protein is CAIGQGKKDTQYF.

This clone was counted a single time. The chain couples TRBV7-4 to TRBJ1-5; 9 bases agree with TRBD1. V lost 1 base to trimming and J lost 0 bases; unmatched junction nucleotides: 13. This CDR3 spans 20 amino acids. CDR1 and CDR2 (germline): SGHVT, SQSDAQ. The CDR3 region has the DNA TGTGCCAGCAGCTTAGGGGGACAGGGTTCAGACATCTATAGCAATCAGCCCCAGCATTTT. Translation gives CASSLGGQGSDIYSNQPQHF.

V and J are TRBV2 and TRBJ1-5; D is perhaps TRBD1 (5 bases). The CDR3 has 15 amino acids. Germline V gene sequence: CDR1 SNHLY, CDR2 FYNNEI. V lost 7 bases, J lost 2 bases, and 15 bases lay in between. CDR3 in amino acids: CASTREGQGNQPQHF. CDR3 nucleotide sequence: TGTGCCAGCACAAGGGAGGGGCAAGGCAATCAGCCCCAGCATTTT.

V usage is TRBV5-4 and J usage is TRBJ1-2; TRBD1 matches at 8 bases. The germline gives CDR1 SGHNT, CDR2 YYREEE (reference sequence). The CDR3 length is 13 residues. With V trimmed by 4 bases and J by 8 bases, 7 bases remained unmatched. CDR3 residues: CASSPPGQGGYTF. CDR3 coding DNA: TGTGCCAGCAGCCCCCCAGGACAGGGAGGCTACACCTTC.

The chain uses TRBV7-2 and TRBJ1-4; 10 positions match TRBD1. The J segment lost 8 bases and the V segment lost 3 bases, leaving 9 bases of the junction unmatched. Per the germline V gene, CDR1 is SGHTA and CDR2 is FQGNSA. The CDR3 totals 16 residues. CDR3 loop: CASSLKAGTGVEKLFF. CDR3 DNA sequence: TGTGCCAGCAGCTTGAAAGCCGGGACAGGGGTCGAAAAACTGTTTTTT.